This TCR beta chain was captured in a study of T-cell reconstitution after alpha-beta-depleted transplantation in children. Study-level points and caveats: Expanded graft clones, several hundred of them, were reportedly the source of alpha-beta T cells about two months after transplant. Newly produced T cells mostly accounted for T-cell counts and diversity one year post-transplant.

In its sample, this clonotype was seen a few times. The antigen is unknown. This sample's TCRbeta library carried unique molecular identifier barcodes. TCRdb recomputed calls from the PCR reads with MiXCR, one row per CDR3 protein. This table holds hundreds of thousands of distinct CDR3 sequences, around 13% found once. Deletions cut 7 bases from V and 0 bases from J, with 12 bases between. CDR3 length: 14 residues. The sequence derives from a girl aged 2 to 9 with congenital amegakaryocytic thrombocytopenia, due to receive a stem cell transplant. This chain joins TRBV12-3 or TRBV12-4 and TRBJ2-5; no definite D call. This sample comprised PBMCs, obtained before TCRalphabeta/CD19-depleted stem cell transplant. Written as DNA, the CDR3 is TGTGCCAGCACCCCTAATCCCCACCAAGAGACCCAGTACTTC. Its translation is CASTPNPHQETQYF.